A single T cell receptor (beta chain) is shown here with its context. Its antigen is unknown. This record comes from a study of PD-1 blockade in classical Hodgkin lymphoma. Study-wide context: Patients were treated with nivolumab at 3 mg/kg, and this was given intravenously every 2 weeks.

TCRdb's table, derived via immunoSEQ multiplex PCR, lists solely in-frame clones and lacks some. The table records 100,000 or so clones, just over 90% of them present only once. V trimming: 5 bases; J trimming: 9 bases; junction bases outside the gene matches: 5. Germline CDR1 reads MNHEY; CDR2 reads SVGAGI. This CDR3 region has 14 residues. Time point specified: cycle 4 day 1 (C4D1), after about 6 weeks of nivolumab. All the patients suffered relapse after autologous stem cell transplantation, and brentuximab vedotin exposure differed. Best outcomes ranged across complete response, partial response and progressive disease. Study-wide findings and caveats: By cycle point C4D1, TCR diversity had risen significantly in CD4+ cells (but not CD8+ cells).

The sample here was peripheral blood mononuclear cells (PBMCs), taken before the fourth cycle of nivolumab. This TCR was recovered from a human donor with classical Hodgkin lymphoma. This sequence joins TRBV6-5 and TRBJ2-1; TRBD2 matches at 12 bases. CDR3 region: CASSKLAGGGEQFF. DNA for the CDR3: TGTGCCAGCAGTAAACTAGCGGGGGGTGGTGAGCAGTTCTTC.